A single sample is the source of the 6 T cell receptor beta chains below, sequenced in a study of blood T cells in healthy people across ages. A second PCR, run for roughly 7 to 12 cycles, used a sample-barcoded 5' primer plus a J-beta primer mix. MiXCR, applied by TCRdb to the 5' RACE reads, yields one record per CDR3 protein. The sample has roughly 800,000 distinct CDR3 sequences, under 40% seen once. The sample taken for sequencing was blood. The receptors stem from a man between 18 and 35 years old in good health.

V gene TRBV4-3 combines with J gene TRBJ2-1; TRBD1 might be the D (5 bases). This CDR3 has 18 amino acids. Trimming took off 3 bases at V and 0 bases at J, with 18 bases between the two ends. Germline values: CDR1 LGHNA, CDR2 YSLEER. CDR3 sequence (DNA): TGCGCCAGCAGCCATCTCGGTGGGGCCGACGCCTCCTACAATGAGCAGTTCTTC. Protein sequence: CASSHLGGADASYNEQFF.

This clonotype was seen only a few times. The V call is TRBV11-2, the J call TRBJ2-5; D is perhaps TRBD2 (5 bases). Trimming took off 5 bases at V and 5 bases at J, with 15 bases between the two ends. Germline loops: CDR1 SGHAT, CDR2 FQNNGV. The CDR3 spans 14 residues. The CDR3 sequence: CASSPRTGVETQYF. The CDR3 DNA sequence: TGTGCCAGCAGCCCCCGGACTGGGGTGGAGACCCAGTACTTC. Combining the CDR3 with reference TRBV11-2 and TRBJ2-5 gives the whole variable domain EAGVAQSPRYKIIEKRQSVAFWCNPISGHATLYWYQQILGQGPKLLIQFQNNGVVDDSQLPKDRFSAERLKGVDSTLKIQPAKLEDSAVYLCASSPRTGVETQYFGPGTRLLVL.

This sequence joins TRBV29-1 and TRBJ2-2; TRBD1 matches at 7 bases. V lost 6 bases, J lost 3 bases, and 7 bases stayed unmatched. This CDR3 contains 14 residues. Germline lookup yields CDR1 SQVTM and CDR2 ANQGSEA. CDR3 bases: TGCAGCGTGGAGCCGACAGGGTACACCGGGGAGCTGTTTTTT. This gives the protein CSVEPTGYTGELFF.

J is TRBJ2-6 and V is TRBV20-1; 8 bases agree with TRBD1. The CDR3 length is 18 residues. In germline, CDR1 is DFQATT, CDR2 SNEGSKA (reference sequence). V lost 4 bases to trimming and J lost 4 bases; unmatched junction nucleotides: 15. For the CDR3, the DNA is TGCAGTGCTACAGGGGGCGCGCCCTCTCTGGTCGGGGCCAACGTCCTGACTTTC. Residues: CSATGGAPSLVGANVLTF.

The chain uses TRBV2 and TRBJ2-3, with 8 bases identical to TRBD2. This CDR3 has 15 residues. Germline V gives CDR1 SNHLY, CDR2 FYNNEI. Unmatched junction bases numbered 6, after V lost 7 bases and J lost 0 bases. The CDR3 DNA follows: TGTGCCAGCACCGGGGGGGCTCCTAGCACAGATACGCAGTATTTT. It yields the protein CASTGGAPSTDTQYF.

J is TRBJ1-4 and V is TRBV30, with 9 bases identical to TRBD1. This CDR3 comprises 16 residues. Losses at the gene ends were 4 bases for V and 4 bases for J; bases not matched to a gene: 10. Germline V gene data show CDR1 as GTSNPN and CDR2 as SVGIG (reference sequence). This CDR3 reads CAWTLGQGMINEKLFF. The DNA of the CDR3 is TGTGCCTGGACCCTTGGACAGGGGATGATTAATGAAAAACTGTTTTTT.